This is a list of T cell receptor beta chains from one sample in a study of shared T cell receptors in the human thymus. Some clones are missing from TCRdb's copy, which holds only in-frame ones; the method was immunoSEQ multiplex PCR. The sample carries some 640,000 clones, more than 75% recorded once. These sequences were also reported in another study, on human thymus T cells.

Sequenced input: thymocytes. These receptor sequences come from a boy less than two years old with a congenital heart defect. Each CDR3 is given with its conserved first and last residue. D genes are given only for firm matches. Clone size is not always given. Where it is, it says once, few, many or a class for expanded clones.

TGTGCCAGCAGCTTAGAGTCAGCCTACAATGAGCAGTTCTTC,CASSLESAYNEQFF,once,TRBJ2-1,.,14,TRBV11-3
TGTGCCAGCAGTCCCCTCGGGGACTACCAAGAGACCCAGTACTTC,CASSPLGDYQETQYF,.,TRBJ2-5,.,15,TRBV27
TGTGCCAGCATCTCATCGAGGAGGGTGAATTCACCCCTCCACTTT,CASISSRRVNSPLHF,few,TRBJ1-6,.,15,TRBV6-5
TGTGCCAGCAGTTGGACCGGGACAGGGAACTTACCCCTCCACTTT,CASSWTGTGNLPLHF,.,TRBJ1-6,TRBD1,15,TRBV6-1
TGTGCCAGCAGCTCGTCTTCCGACAGGGTGAACACTGAAGCTTTCTTT,CASSSSSDRVNTEAFF,.,TRBJ1-1,TRBD1,16,TRBV5-4
TGTGCCAGCACAGAGGCTAGCGGGGGCCGGTTGGATAGCACAGATACGCAGTATTTT,CASTEASGGRLDSTDTQYF,once,TRBJ2-3,TRBD2,19,TRBV2
TGCGCCAGCAGCCACGCCTGGGACAGTTGCACAGATACGCAGTATTTT,CASSHAWDSCTDTQYF,.,TRBJ2-3,TRBD1,16,TRBV4-1
TGTGCCAGCAGCCAGACACTAGCGGGGACGCCCTACGAGCAGTACTTC,CASSQTLAGTPYEQYF,.,TRBJ2-7,TRBD2,16,TRBV5-6
TGCGCCAGCAGTAACAGGGGGATCGCCTACGAGCAGTACTTC,CASSNRGIAYEQYF,.,TRBJ2-7,TRBD1,14,TRBV10-1
TGTGCCAGCAGCCGAACCGGGACAGGGACCTCTGGGCAGCCCCAGCATTTT,CASSRTGTGTSGQPQHF,.,TRBJ1-5,TRBD1,17,TRBV7-2
TGTGCTAGTGGCCTCCAGGGGAGGGCCTACAATGAGCAGTTCTTC,CASGLQGRAYNEQFF,once,TRBJ2-1,.,15,TRBV12-5
TGCGCCAGCAGCCAAGATCGAGGGGGCCGGAGCAATCAGCCCCAGCATTTT,CASSQDRGGRSNQPQHF,.,TRBJ1-5,TRBD1,17,TRBV4-3
TGTGCCATCACCCTCGAGCCTCGGGATGAGCAGTTCTTC,CAITLEPRDEQFF,.,TRBJ2-1,.,13,TRBV10-3
TGTGCCAGCAGCGTGAGGACTAGCGGCGCCTACAATGAGCAGTTCTTC,CASSVRTSGAYNEQFF,.,TRBJ2-1,TRBD2,16,TRBV5-6
TGCAGCGTTGGTAGGGGCTCCTTCAGGGGGTCTAACTATGGCTACACCTTC,CSVGRGSFRGSNYGYTF,once,TRBJ1-2,TRBD1,17,TRBV29-1
TGTGCCAGCAGCTTAGAGGGACTAGCAGGGGAAAGAGGGCAGTTCTTC,CASSLEGLAGERGQFF,.,TRBJ2-1,TRBD2,16,TRBV11-2
TGTGCCAGCACAGCAGGTCGGGGCTCCTACGAGCAGTACTTC,CASTAGRGSYEQYF,.,TRBJ2-7,.,14,TRBV2
TGCAGTGCCGGGAATTCACCCCTCCACTTT,CSAGNSPLHF,.,TRBJ1-6,.,10,TRBV20-1
TGTGCCAGCAGCTTAGACAGGCGGGGGGACTACAATGAGCAGTTCTTC,CASSLDRRGDYNEQFF,.,TRBJ2-1,TRBD2,16,TRBV7-3
TGTGCCAGCAGTCCTCAGCGGGGGGGCGTCAATGAGCAGTTCTTC,CASSPQRGGVNEQFF,.,TRBJ2-1,TRBD2,15,TRBV28
TGTGCCAGCAGCTTTGCAGGTGCCTACTATAATTCACCCCTCCACTTT,CASSFAGAYYNSPLHF,.,TRBJ1-6,.,16,TRBV7-9
TGTGCCAGCAGCCCAATCCCGGCTAGCTGTCCTACCGAGCAGTACTTC,CASSPIPASCPTEQYF,once,TRBJ2-7,.,16,TRBV7-8
TGTGCCAGCAGTGAAGGACAGGGCGGTGAAAAACTGTTTTTT,CASSEGQGGEKLFF,.,TRBJ1-4,TRBD1,14,TRBV7-9
TGCGCCAGCAGCCAAAACCCTAGTGGGGAGGGTTATACGCAGTATTTT,CASSQNPSGEGYTQYF,.,TRBJ2-3,TRBD2,16,TRBV4-3
TGTGCCTGGAGTAGTAAGGCGGGGGCAAGGGGCTACACCTTC,CAWSSKAGARGYTF,.,TRBJ1-2,.,14,TRBV30
TGTGCCAGCAGTTTATCCCCACTCCATTACAGGGCCGGTCACGAGCAGTACTTC,CASSLSPLHYRAGHEQYF,once,TRBJ2-7,.,18,TRBV28
TGCGCCAGCAGCCAAGGGGACTCCCAGGGGGCGGTCGAAAAACTGTTTTTT,CASSQGDSQGAVEKLFF,.,TRBJ1-4,TRBD1,17,TRBV4-3
TGTGCCAGCCTGAGCGAACTGGCAGATACGCAGTATTTT,CASLSELADTQYF,.,TRBJ2-3,.,13,TRBV21-1
TGTGCCAGCAGTGTCGCTTGGGACAGGGCTAATTCACCCCTCCACTTT,CASSVAWDRANSPLHF,.,TRBJ1-6,TRBD1,16,TRBV2
TGCGCCAGCAGCCAAGGGCAGGCCAACACCGGGGAGCTGTTTTTT,CASSQGQANTGELFF,.,TRBJ2-2,.,15,TRBV4-1
TGTGCCAGCAGTTATCAACGGCCCTCGGGCGAGCAGTACTTC,CASSYQRPSGEQYF,.,TRBJ2-7,.,14,TRBV6-6